The entry that follows covers one TCR beta chain sequence. Its antigen is not known. These data come from a study of T cell repertoires in cytomegalovirus infection. Study-level information: Public TCR beta signatures provided an indication of both CMV infection and a matching HLA type. Study findings and constraints: CMV carriers having the relevant HLA were flagged by cumulative public TCR beta family frequency. Across the ex vivo response, the dominant clonotypes were HLA-C-restricted CMV-specific TCR beta clonotypes.

TCRdb ran MiXCR on the reads and lists one entry per CDR3 protein. The data show about 360,000 distinct CDR3 sequences, with around a sixth seen just once and around 10% held by the top ten. The CDR3 extends over 14 amino acids. The trim removed 4 bases at V and 4 bases at J, leaving 1 base unmatched. This TCR was recovered from a human donor in good health (CMV status not recorded). Some clones in this sample may be carry-over from other donors' samples. The sample consisted of PBMCs. The rearrangement uses TRBV12-3 or TRBV12-4 and TRBJ2-7; the match to TRBD2 covers 13 bases. The CDR3 is CASSSTSGGYEQYF. The CDR3 DNA reads as TGTGCCAGCAGTTCGACTAGCGGGGGGTACGAGCAGTACTTC.